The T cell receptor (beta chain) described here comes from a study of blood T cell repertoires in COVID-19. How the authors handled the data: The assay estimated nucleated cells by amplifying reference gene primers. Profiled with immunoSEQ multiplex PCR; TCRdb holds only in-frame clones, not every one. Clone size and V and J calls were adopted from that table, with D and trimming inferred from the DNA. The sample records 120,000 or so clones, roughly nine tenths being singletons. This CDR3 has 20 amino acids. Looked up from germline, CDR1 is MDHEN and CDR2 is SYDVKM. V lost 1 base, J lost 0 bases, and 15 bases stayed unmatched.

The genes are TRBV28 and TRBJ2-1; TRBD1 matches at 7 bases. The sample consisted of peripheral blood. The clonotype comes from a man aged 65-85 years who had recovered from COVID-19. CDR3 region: CASSLYRQGSKAVSYNEQFF. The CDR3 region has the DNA TGTGCCAGCAGTTTATACAGACAGGGTTCGAAAGCCGTCTCCTACAATGAGCAGTTCTTC.